These 6 T cell receptor beta chains were all obtained from the same sample, sequenced in a study of identical twins. TCRdb passed the 5' RACE reads through MiXCR, listing each CDR3 protein once. The sample records some 500,000 distinct CDR3 sequences, 22% being singletons. This sample also appeared in a second study, on T cells expressing NK-cell markers.

Input material: CD4+ T cells sorted from blood. All receptors derive from a woman aged 18-35 years in good health.

V and J are TRBV20-1 and TRBJ2-1; the D gene is possibly TRBD2 (5 bases). This CDR3 is built from 16 residues. Per germline, CDR1 DFQATT and CDR2 SNEGSKA (reference sequence). V gave up 6 bases and J gave up 1 base, with 19 bases separating them. The CDR3 is CSAMPPGSLSYNEQFF. In DNA, the CDR3 is TGCAGTGCCATGCCTCCGGGATCCTTGTCCTACAATGAGCAGTTCTTC.

The chain employs TRBV5-6 and TRBJ1-2; no definite D call. The CDR3 length is 13 residues. The V end was cut by 6 bases, the J end by 6 bases, with 15 bases between. The germline V gene has CDR1 SGHDT and CDR2 YYEEEE. The DNA of the CDR3 is TGTGCCAGCACCCGCCCCGCTGGGAATGGCTACACCTTC. Residues: CASTRPAGNGYTF.

This clonotype turned up a few times. The rearrangement joins TRBV20-1 to TRBJ2-1; perhaps TRBD2 as D (6 bases). CDR3 length: 15 amino acids. Germline V gene lookup returns CDR1 DFQATT and CDR2 SNEGSKA (reference sequence). The V end lost 5 bases, the J end lost 5 bases, and 19 bases lay between the germline ends. CDR3 DNA sequence: TGCAGTGCTGGGCCTAGCGTAGGTAGCGACAATGAGCAGTTCTTC. It encodes CSAGPSVGSDNEQFF.

This clonotype was picked up a small number of times. V gene TRBV20-1 combines with J gene TRBJ2-6; 14 nucleotides align to TRBD2. Germline assignment: CDR1 DFQATT and CDR2 SNEGSKA (reference sequence). The V gene end was trimmed by 6 bases and the J gene end by 2 bases; junction bases not matched to a gene: 3. This CDR3 comprises 16 residues. CDR3 region: CSALTSGRAGANVLTF. The CDR3, as DNA: TGCAGTGCCTTGACTAGCGGGAGGGCTGGGGCCAACGTCCTGACTTTC.

The chain combines TRBV10-3 with TRBJ2-1, with 9 bases fitting TRBD1. CDR1 and CDR2 from the germline V gene are ENHRY and SYGVKD. The CDR3 loop spans 15 amino acids. The V segment lost 6 bases and the J segment 7 bases; nucleotides outside the gene matches: 10. The CDR3 protein is CAIRGWDRDGNEQFF. The CDR3 nucleotides are TGTGCCATCAGGGGCTGGGACAGGGACGGGAATGAGCAGTTCTTC.

The chain joins TRBV7-2 to TRBJ1-1, with D uncertain. Per germline, CDR1 SGHTA and CDR2 FQGNSA. V shed 3 bases and J shed 1 base, with 12 bases lying between them. The CDR3 has 15 residues. Here the CDR3 DNA reads TGTGCCAGCAGCTTTAGTGCGACCACGAACACTGAAGCTTTCTTT. Translation gives CASSFSATTNTEAFF.